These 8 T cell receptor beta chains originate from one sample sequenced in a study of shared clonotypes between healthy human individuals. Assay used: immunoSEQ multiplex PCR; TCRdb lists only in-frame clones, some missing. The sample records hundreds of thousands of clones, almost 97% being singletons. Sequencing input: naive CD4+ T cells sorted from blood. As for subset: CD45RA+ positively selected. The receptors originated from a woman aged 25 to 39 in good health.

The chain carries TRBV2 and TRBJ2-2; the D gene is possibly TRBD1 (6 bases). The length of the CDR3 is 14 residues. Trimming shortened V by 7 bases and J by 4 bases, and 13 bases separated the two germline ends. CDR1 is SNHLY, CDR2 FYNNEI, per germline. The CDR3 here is CASKAQGGTGELFF. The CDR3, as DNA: TGTGCCAGCAAGGCCCAAGGGGGCACCGGGGAGCTGTTTTTT.

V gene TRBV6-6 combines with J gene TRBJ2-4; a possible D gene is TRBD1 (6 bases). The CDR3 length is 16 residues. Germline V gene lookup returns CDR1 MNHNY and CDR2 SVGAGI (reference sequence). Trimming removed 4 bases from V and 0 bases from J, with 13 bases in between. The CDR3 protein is CASSSGQTLAKNIQYF. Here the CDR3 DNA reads TGTGCCAGCAGTTCAGGACAGACGCTAGCCAAAAACATTCAGTACTTC.

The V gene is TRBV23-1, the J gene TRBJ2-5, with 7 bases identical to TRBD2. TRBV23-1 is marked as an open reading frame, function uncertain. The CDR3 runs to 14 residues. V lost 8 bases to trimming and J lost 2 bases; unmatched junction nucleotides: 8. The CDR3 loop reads CASSSGYSQETQYF. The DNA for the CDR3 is TGCGCCAGCTCTAGCGGCTACTCACAAGAGACCCAGTACTTC.

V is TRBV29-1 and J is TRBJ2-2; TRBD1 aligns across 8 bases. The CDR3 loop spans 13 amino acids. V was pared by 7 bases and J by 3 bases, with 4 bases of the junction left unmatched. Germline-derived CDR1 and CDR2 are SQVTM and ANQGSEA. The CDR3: CSAGTGYTGELFF. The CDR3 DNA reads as TGCAGCGCTGGGACAGGATACACCGGGGAGCTGTTTTTT.

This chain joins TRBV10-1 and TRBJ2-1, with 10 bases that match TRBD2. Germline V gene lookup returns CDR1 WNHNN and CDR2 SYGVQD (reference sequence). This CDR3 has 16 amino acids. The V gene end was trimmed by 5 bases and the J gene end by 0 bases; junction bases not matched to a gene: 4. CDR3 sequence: CASSRASGSSYNEQFF. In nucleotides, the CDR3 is TGCGCCAGCAGTCGTGCTAGCGGGAGCTCCTACAATGAGCAGTTCTTC.

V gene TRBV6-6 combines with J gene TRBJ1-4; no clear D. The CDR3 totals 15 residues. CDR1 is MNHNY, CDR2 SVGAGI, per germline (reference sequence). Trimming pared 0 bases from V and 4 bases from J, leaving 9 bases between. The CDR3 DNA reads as TGTGCCAGCAGTTACTCGAAGGTGTTTAATGAAAAACTGTTTTTT. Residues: CASSYSKVFNEKLFF.

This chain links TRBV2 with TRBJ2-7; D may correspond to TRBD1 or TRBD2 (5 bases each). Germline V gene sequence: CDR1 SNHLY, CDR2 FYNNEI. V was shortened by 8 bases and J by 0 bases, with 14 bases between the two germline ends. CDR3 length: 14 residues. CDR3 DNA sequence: TGTGCCAGCCGGGACCGACCAACCTCCTACGAGCAGTACTTC. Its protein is CASRDRPTSYEQYF.

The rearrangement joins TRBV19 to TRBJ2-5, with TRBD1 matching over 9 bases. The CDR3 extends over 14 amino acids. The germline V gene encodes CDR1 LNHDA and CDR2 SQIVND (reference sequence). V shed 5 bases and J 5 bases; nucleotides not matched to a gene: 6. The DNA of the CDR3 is TGTGCCAGTAGTGCCGGGACAGGGAGGGAGACCCAGTACTTC. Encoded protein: CASSAGTGRETQYF.